The 17 T cell receptor beta chains presented below share a single source sample, sequenced in a study of blood T cell repertoires in COVID-19. This table comes from immunoSEQ multiplex PCR, and its TCRdb copy is limited to in-frame clones, with some not included. Of about 130,000 clones listed, under 85% were seen once; the top ten hold approximately 8.7%. Sequenced sample: peripheral blood. The receptor set was obtained from a man aged 35-49 years with active or convalescent COVID-19.

This clone has more than one count but fewer than ten. The chain couples TRBV7-2 to TRBJ1-2; D is perhaps TRBD1 (5 bases). The V end lost 1 base, the J end lost 0 bases, and 15 bases lay between the germline ends. This CDR3 has 17 amino acids. Germline V gives CDR1 SGHTA, CDR2 FQGNSA. CDR3 nucleotide sequence: TGTGCCAGCAGCTTAGTTTCCGGGGGAAGTTCTAACTATGGCTACACCTTC. Its protein product is CASSLVSGGSSNYGYTF.

This clone was seen only once. This chain links TRBV6-6 with TRBJ1-6; 9 bases align to TRBD1. The CDR3 length is 18 residues. Germline V gene sequence: CDR1 MNHNY, CDR2 SVGAGI (reference sequence). Germline trimming cut 5 bases from V and 1 base from J; bases unmatched to any gene: 9. The CDR3 protein is CASSPGTGKTSYNSPLHF. The CDR3, as DNA: TGTGCCAGCAGTCCAGGGACAGGGAAGACGTCCTATAATTCACCCCTCCACTTT.

The chain joins TRBV19 to TRBJ1-1; D call uncertain. V was shortened by 0 bases and J by 6 bases, with 17 bases between the two germline ends. The germline V gene has CDR1 LNHDA and CDR2 SQIVND (reference sequence). The CDR3 covers 16 residues. This chain's CDR3 is CASSIERYFLVAEAFF. CDR3 nucleotides: TGTGCCAGTAGTATAGAGCGCTACTTCCTGGTGGCTGAAGCTTTCTTT.

This rearrangement joins TRBV2 to TRBJ1-6, with D tentatively TRBD1 (6 bases). The CDR3 consists of 16 residues. Trimming left V 7 bases short and J 0 bases short, with 13 bases between. Germline values: CDR1 SNHLY, CDR2 FYNNEI. In DNA form, the CDR3 reads TGTGCCAGCACGGGGGGGCCGAGCTCCTATAATTCACCCCTCCACTTT. Its protein product is CASTGGPSSYNSPLHF.

The chain is built from TRBV21-1 and TRBJ2-7; TRBD1, the table's D call, was not compared with the DNA. TRBV21-1 is recorded as a pseudogene. The CDR3 runs 16 residues. CDR3 in amino acids: CASSGKATGGFSEQYF. CDR3 bases: TGTGCCAGCAGCGGAAAGGCGACAGGGGGATTCAGCGAGCAGTACTTC.

This chain links TRBV7-3 with TRBJ1-1; 12 bases align to TRBD1. This CDR3 contains 15 residues. V lost 5 bases and J lost 5; bases outside the gene matches: 6. Germline V lookup: CDR1 SGHTA, CDR2 FQGTGA. Here the CDR3 DNA reads TGTGCCAGCAGCCCCGGGACAGGGGGCGGTACTGAAGCTTTCTTT. This codes for CASSPGTGGGTEAFF.

The chain uses TRBV5-6 and TRBJ2-7, with TRBD1 matching over 7 bases. Germline V lookup: CDR1 SGHDT, CDR2 YYEEEE. This CDR3 is built from 15 residues. V lost 0 bases to trimming and J lost 6 bases; unmatched junction nucleotides: 9. The CDR3 nucleotides are TGTGCCAGCAGCTTGGTTGAGGGGGCTCCGGGCGAGCAGTACTTC. Residues: CASSLVEGAPGEQYF.

As DNA, the CDR3 is TGTGCCAGCTCAACAAAGTCAGGCTCACCCCTCCACTTT. It yields the protein CASSTKSGSPLHF. The chain has TRBV18 and TRBJ1-6, with D hard to call. CDR3 length equals 13 residues. Germline loops: CDR1 KGHSH, CDR2 LQKENI. With 5 bases removed from V and 10 bases from J, the gap between germline ends came to 12 bases. Based on the CDR3 plus reference TRBV18 and TRBJ1-6, the full variable domain is NAGVMQNPRHLVRRRGQEARLRCSPMKGHSHVYWYRQLPEEGLKFMVYLQKENIIDESGMPKERFSAEFPKEGPSILRIQQVVRGDSAAYFCASSTKSGSPLHFGNGTRLTVT.

This sequence joins TRBV5-1 and TRBJ1-4; 11 nucleotides align to TRBD1. This CDR3 has 15 amino acids. V was pared by 0 bases and J by 8 bases, with 3 bases of the junction left unmatched. Germline-derived CDR1 and CDR2 are SGHRS and YFSETQ. CDR3 in DNA: TGCGCCAGCAGCTTGGTCGGGACAGGGGGAGAAAAACTGTTTTTT. As protein: CASSLVGTGGEKLFF.

The rearrangement joins TRBV6-5 to TRBJ2-7, with 8 bases that match TRBD1. Per the germline V gene, CDR1 is MNHEY and CDR2 is SVGAGI. V was pared by 6 bases and J by 1 base, with 5 bases of the junction left unmatched. The CDR3 totals 14 residues. CDR3 in amino acids: CASSRRTGSYEQYF. The CDR3 region has the DNA TGTGCCAGCAGCCGGAGGACAGGGTCCTACGAGCAGTACTTC.

The V call is TRBV4-3, the J call TRBJ2-6, with D tentatively TRBD1 (5 bases). CDR1 and CDR2 from the germline V gene are LGHNA and YSLEER. Trimming shortened V by 0 bases and J by 0 bases, and 9 bases separated the two germline ends. The CDR3 is 17 amino acids. CDR3 in amino acids: CASSQDGHGSGANVLTF. The CDR3 DNA is TGCGCCAGCAGCCAAGATGGACATGGCTCTGGGGCCAACGTCCTGACTTTC.

V gene TRBV7-2 combines with J gene TRBJ2-1, with 8 nucleotides matching TRBD2. This CDR3 is built from 18 residues. The junction had 12 bases not matched to a gene; V was cut back by 5 bases and J by 0 bases. Per germline, CDR1 SGHTA and CDR2 FQGNSA. The CDR3 sequence: CASSPGEGLGGSYNEQFF. The CDR3 region has the DNA TGTGCCAGCAGCCCCGGAGAGGGACTAGGGGGCTCCTACAATGAGCAGTTCTTC.

The chain employs TRBV3-1 (or the pseudogene TRBV3-2) and TRBJ1-1; 9 bases are shared with TRBD1. With 1 base clipped from V and 5 bases from J, the junction kept 17 bases outside the gene matches. This CDR3 is built from 19 residues. The V gene's germline CDR1 is LGHDT and CDR2 YNNKEL (reference sequence). The CDR3 bases are TGTGCCAGCAGCCAAGCCTTCCGGGACAGGGCACGAACGGTGACTGAAGCTTTCTTT. It encodes CASSQAFRDRARTVTEAFF.

The chain is built from TRBV19 and TRBJ1-5; TRBD1 aligns across 7 bases. The CDR3 runs 15 residues. Germline assignment: CDR1 LNHDA and CDR2 SQIVND (reference sequence). The junction had 3 bases not matched to a gene; V was cut back by 4 bases and J by 0 bases. CDR3 coding DNA: TGTGCCAGTAGTACCGGGACAGCTAGCAATCAGCCCCAGCATTTT. Its protein product is CASSTGTASNQPQHF. Filled out from reference TRBV19 and TRBJ1-5, the complete variable domain reads DGGITQSPKYLFRKEGQNVTLSCEQNLNHDAMYWYRQDPGQGLRLIYYSQIVNDFQKGDIAEGYSVSREKKESFPLTVTSAQKNPTAFYLCASSTGTASNQPQHFGDGTRLSIL.

The sample holds a few counts of this clone. The chain has TRBV30 and TRBJ1-2, with TRBD1 as a possible D gene (6 bases). The CDR3 totals 13 residues. Per germline, CDR1 GTSNPN and CDR2 SVGIG (reference sequence). V was pared by 5 bases and J by 2 bases, with 12 bases between. The CDR3 protein is CAWARQGNYGYTF. The DNA for the CDR3 is TGTGCCTGGGCCCGTCAGGGGAACTATGGCTACACCTTC.

CDR3: CASSTGLAGSSYNEQFF. The CDR3 nucleotides are TGTGCCAGTAGCACGGGACTAGCGGGGAGCTCCTACAATGAGCAGTTCTTC. V and J are TRBV19 and TRBJ2-1, with TRBD2 matching 13 bases. CDR3 length: 17 residues. Germline V gives CDR1 LNHDA, CDR2 SQIVND (reference sequence). With 6 bases clipped from V and 0 bases from J, the junction kept 5 bases outside the gene matches.

This clone showed up just once. The V and J genes are TRBV7-9 and TRBJ1-2, with D possibly being TRBD1 (6 bases). CDR3 size: 15 residues. Germline V lookup: CDR1 SEHNR, CDR2 FQNEAQ (reference sequence). The ends were cut back, 5 bases at V and 0 bases at J, with 13 bases in the middle. This CDR3 is CASSPWQGPNYGYTF. The CDR3 DNA follows: TGTGCCAGCAGCCCCTGGCAGGGGCCTAACTATGGCTACACCTTC.